This T cell receptor (beta chain) was identified during a study of metastatic and nonmetastatic thyroid tumors (dated by TCRdb to 2020 to 2022). With respect to the entire study: Repertoires from peripheral blood and from tumor or nodule tissue samples of malignant and benign thyroid patients were compared. Here is what the overall study found, with its caveats: In both blood and tumor samples, TCR beta diversity was reported to be significantly higher in malignant tumors than in benign nodules.

This clone was recorded many times. It lacks a known antigen. It has no much larger one-base neighbor in the sample; base qualities were not kept. Other DNA sequences in the same sample also yield this CDR3. None of the patients had been given any treatment before thyroid surgery. The study retrospectively analysed patient clinical samples collected from the early 2010s to the late 2010s using T-cell receptor beta sequencing. The library was made by PCR. Sequencing took place on an Illumina HiSeq 4000. High-throughput sequencing was used to profile the TCR beta-chain CDR3 region of every patient. The paper's processing steps were these. The researchers built a classifier to tell apart papillary thyroid cancer patients with distant metastasis, based on CDR3 differences among clinicopathological groups. The Shannon index was used to assess repertoire diversity, and the Morisita-Horn index was used to assess tumor-blood repertoire similarity. TCRdb trimmed the raw reads at Q25, called clones with MiXCR and kept productive beta chains. These V and J calls originate from TCRdb's pipeline instead of the authors' own analysis. The table for this sample lists roughly 29,000 clones; more than 20% of them were counted only once. The biggest ten clones account for 39% of the sample.

The CDR3 runs 14 amino acids, cysteine and phenylalanine included. The sequence is cut down to CDR3 DNA, 42 bases in frame from base 1. CDR1 is given as SNHLY and CDR2 as FYNNEI, both from the germline V gene. V sheds 8 bases and J sheds 4 bases, leaving 17 bases between their ends. The source of this sequence is a female donor with papillary thyroid cancer or a benign thyroid nodule (not recorded which). Some clones in this sample may be carry-over from other donors' samples. The V and J genes are TRBV2 and TRBJ1-1; the D gene cannot be resolved reliably. The sequenced sample was blood. The DNA is TGTGCCAGCGCTGTGTCGTCCGGTTTCACTGAAGCTTTCTTT. Translated, it reads CASAVSSGFTEAFF.